The rows below give T cell receptor beta chains drawn from one sample of a study of T-cell memory formation after mild COVID-19. TCRdb passed the 5' RACE reads through MiXCR, listing each CDR3 protein once. The sample lists about 170,000 distinct CDR3 sequences; 10% to 15% were seen once. Sequenced sample: PBMCs or a T cell subset sorted from them (not recorded which). The receptors were gathered from a man younger than 35 who had mild COVID-19 (a few samples of this study predate the infection). Cell type and time point are not known. CDR3s leave out the opening cysteine and the closing phenylalanine or tryptophan. Some rows mark clone size as missing; the rest say once, few, many or name a class of expanded clone.

j_call: TRBJ1-6
clone_size: -
v_call: TRBV12-3/TRBV12-4
cdr3_aa: ASSPGSAPLH

j_call: TRBJ2-2
clone_size: few
v_call: TRBV30
cdr3_aa: ASGQGNTGELF

j_call: TRBJ2-1
clone_size: few
v_call: TRBV10-1
cdr3_aa: ANTTGLYNEQF

j_call: TRBJ1-5
clone_size: -
v_call: TRBV20-1
cdr3_aa: SARTGGNQPQH

j_call: TRBJ2-7
clone_size: -
v_call: TRBV5-1
cdr3_aa: ASSYQGFSYEQY

j_call: TRBJ1-6
clone_size: -
v_call: TRBV18
cdr3_aa: ASSPRENSPLH

j_call: TRBJ1-2
clone_size: few
v_call: TRBV6-2/TRBV6-3
cdr3_aa: ASSTRTGNGYT

j_call: TRBJ1-5
clone_size: -
v_call: TRBV7-2
cdr3_aa: ASSLAPRQTNQPQH

j_call: TRBJ2-5
clone_size: -
v_call: TRBV6-2/TRBV6-3
cdr3_aa: ASSYGQPQETQY

j_call: TRBJ2-3
clone_size: few
v_call: TRBV29-1
cdr3_aa: SVDQASGGAITTDTQY

j_call: TRBJ2-2
clone_size: many
v_call: TRBV19
cdr3_aa: ASSFGTGITGELF

j_call: TRBJ1-1
clone_size: many
v_call: TRBV5-1
cdr3_aa: ASKVRLEGWGTEAF

j_call: TRBJ2-3
clone_size: -
v_call: TRBV12-3/TRBV12-4
cdr3_aa: ASSLGSSGGSTDTQY

j_call: TRBJ1-1
clone_size: many
v_call: TRBV5-1
cdr3_aa: ASSDSENTEAF

j_call: TRBJ2-7
clone_size: few
v_call: TRBV7-2
cdr3_aa: ASSPSRQVSYEQY

j_call: TRBJ2-5
clone_size: -
v_call: TRBV28
cdr3_aa: ASTTPGLARQETQY

j_call: TRBJ2-1
clone_size: few
v_call: TRBV7-2
cdr3_aa: ASSITGANNEQF

j_call: TRBJ1-1
clone_size: -
v_call: TRBV27
cdr3_aa: ASSLYRTYTEAF

j_call: TRBJ2-5
clone_size: many
v_call: TRBV2
cdr3_aa: ASSEALRETQY

j_call: TRBJ1-3
clone_size: -
v_call: TRBV5-1
cdr3_aa: ASSSEGNRNTIY

j_call: TRBJ2-2
clone_size: -
v_call: TRBV20-1
cdr3_aa: SANRAVTNTGELF

j_call: TRBJ2-5
clone_size: many
v_call: TRBV7-2
cdr3_aa: ASSFRAQETQY

j_call: TRBJ1-2
clone_size: few
v_call: TRBV12-3/TRBV12-4
cdr3_aa: ASSFWGPNYGYT

j_call: TRBJ2-5
clone_size: few
v_call: TRBV5-1
cdr3_aa: ASGTGEFQETQY

j_call: TRBJ2-1
clone_size: many
v_call: TRBV7-2
cdr3_aa: ASSRLAGGFEQF

j_call: TRBJ1-2
clone_size: -
v_call: TRBV24-1
cdr3_aa: ATSDSGRGSYGYT

j_call: TRBJ2-6
clone_size: -
v_call: TRBV6-5
cdr3_aa: ASRGQILSGANVLT

j_call: TRBJ2-2
clone_size: few
v_call: TRBV5-1
cdr3_aa: ASSFQVGGELF

j_call: TRBJ1-1
clone_size: few
v_call: TRBV5-1
cdr3_aa: ASSLGGWMNTEAF

j_call: TRBJ2-5
clone_size: few
v_call: TRBV28
cdr3_aa: ASSLSIPAGRETQY

j_call: TRBJ2-5
clone_size: few
v_call: TRBV10-3
cdr3_aa: AISRGTEETQY

j_call: TRBJ1-1
clone_size: -
v_call: TRBV7-2
cdr3_aa: ASSFWGLNTEAF

j_call: TRBJ2-3
clone_size: few
v_call: TRBV7-2
cdr3_aa: ASSVLAGAPDTQY

j_call: TRBJ2-1
clone_size: -
v_call: TRBV27
cdr3_aa: ASSVRAGYSYNEQF

j_call: TRBJ2-2
clone_size: few
v_call: TRBV4-1
cdr3_aa: ASSQDPQTGELF

j_call: TRBJ1-4
clone_size: -
v_call: TRBV7-9
cdr3_aa: ASVRGSDEKLF

j_call: TRBJ2-3
clone_size: few
v_call: TRBV5-1
cdr3_aa: ASSLGLAGSSDTQY

j_call: TRBJ2-3
clone_size: -
v_call: TRBV7-9
cdr3_aa: ASSLEGHTDTQY

j_call: TRBJ2-1
clone_size: -
v_call: TRBV20-1
cdr3_aa: RAGGSSYNEQF

j_call: TRBJ1-2
clone_size: -
v_call: TRBV20-1
cdr3_aa: SSRQGSNYGYT

j_call: TRBJ1-6
clone_size: -
v_call: TRBV5-1
cdr3_aa: ASSLEGARNSPLH

j_call: TRBJ1-6
clone_size: -
v_call: TRBV20-1
cdr3_aa: SARSGGSYNSPLH

j_call: TRBJ1-6
clone_size: -
v_call: TRBV5-1
cdr3_aa: ASSEVQGGSPLH

j_call: TRBJ1-1
clone_size: -
v_call: TRBV5-1
cdr3_aa: ASSRDQGGAWDTEAF

j_call: TRBJ2-2
clone_size: -
v_call: TRBV5-4
cdr3_aa: ASSSDRGGTGELF